This TCR beta chain was retrieved from a study of T cell responses to AZD1222 COVID-19 vaccine. Study findings and constraints: Breadth and depth of Spike-specific TCRs rose after two AZD1222 doses.

Data came from immunoSEQ multiplex PCR; TCRdb stores just in-frame clones and leaves some out. Of under 150,000 clones in the sample, 70% to 90% were seen once. This clone was detected only once. No antigen is known for it. Trimming removed 3 bases at V and 2 bases at J, with 16 bases between. This CDR3 is 16 amino acids long. CDR1 is SGHAT and CDR2 is FQNNGV in the germline V gene. Sequences were derived from peripheral blood, sampled on day 0 of MenACWY control vaccination. The TCR was taken from an adult in good health. The chain links TRBV11-2 to TRBJ2-5; D perhaps matches TRBD2 (6 bases). CDR3 nucleotides: TGTGCCAGCAGCTTCCGGGTCGTCGGGGGACAAGAGACCCAGTACTTC. It is translated as CASSFRVVGGQETQYF.